The T cell receptor beta chain described here comes from a study of CD8 T cells in Susac syndrome. There are 13 residues in the CDR3. Germline CDR1 reads MNHEY; CDR2 reads SVGEGT. With random hexamers, reverse transcription was performed on about 0.5 to 1 ug of RNA. Amplification of TCR beta CDR3 spanned 54 Vbeta and 13 Jbeta via immunoSEQ multiplex PCR. TCRdb recomputed calls from the immunoSEQ multiplex PCR reads with MiXCR, one row per CDR3 protein. The sample carries around 150,000 distinct CDR3 sequences, 95% recorded once. A word on this clonotype: An end of the junction does not agree with germline; a read error may underlie this.

Negative isolation yielded CD8+ and CD4+ T cells; FACS enriched TEMRA cells. The specimen sequenced was CD8+ T cells from PBMCs. The gene calls are TRBV6-2 or TRBV6-3 and TRBJ2-7, with D unresolved. This sequence originates from a human donor with Susac syndrome. CDR3 amino acids: CASGYHLAYEQYF. CDR3 nucleotide sequence: TGTGCCAGCGGTTACCACCTGGCTTACGAGCAGTACTTC.